This T cell receptor beta chain is drawn from a study of blood T cell repertoires in COVID-19. For the study at large: Sites across the United States, Italy and Spain contributed samples from acute and convalescent COVID-19. PBMCs, B-cell-depleted T cells, or T cells were the source of the cDNA or gDNA that made up the material.

Per the original methods: Scientists estimated how many nucleated cells there were by amplifying reference gene primers. Profiled with immunoSEQ multiplex PCR; TCRdb holds only in-frame clones, not every one. D and trimming come from the DNA, and the V and J calls and clone size come from that table. The profile shows roughly 290,000 clones, 80% to 90% of them singletons. CDR1 is LNHDA and CDR2 is SQIVND in the germline V gene (reference sequence). With 4 bases removed from V and 3 bases from J, the gap between germline ends came to 15 bases. The CDR3 is 15 residues long. For recovered donors of Cohort 3, there were two negative PCRs, clearance, or symptom resolution.

Sequenced: PBMCs or T cells enriched from blood (not recorded which). This sequence originates from a man aged 30 to 45 who had recovered from COVID-19. The chain carries TRBV19 and TRBJ1-2, with D possibly matching TRBD1 (6 bases). The CDR3 DNA reads as TGTGCCAGTAGTACCACAGGGTCGTTTGACTATGGCTACACCTTC. Translated, it gives CASSTTGSFDYGYTF.